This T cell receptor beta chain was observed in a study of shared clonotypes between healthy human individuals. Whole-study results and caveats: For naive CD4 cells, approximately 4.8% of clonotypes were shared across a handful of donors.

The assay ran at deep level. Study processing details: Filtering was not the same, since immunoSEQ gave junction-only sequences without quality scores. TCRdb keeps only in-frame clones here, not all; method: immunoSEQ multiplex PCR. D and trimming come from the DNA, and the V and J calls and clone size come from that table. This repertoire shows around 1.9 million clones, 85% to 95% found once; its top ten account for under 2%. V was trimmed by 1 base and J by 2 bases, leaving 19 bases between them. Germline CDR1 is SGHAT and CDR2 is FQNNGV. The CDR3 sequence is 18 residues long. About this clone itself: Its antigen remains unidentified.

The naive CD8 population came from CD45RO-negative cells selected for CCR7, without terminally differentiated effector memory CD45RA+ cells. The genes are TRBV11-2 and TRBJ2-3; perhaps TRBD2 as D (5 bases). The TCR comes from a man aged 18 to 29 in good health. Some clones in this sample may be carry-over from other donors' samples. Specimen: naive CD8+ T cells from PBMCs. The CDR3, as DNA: TGTGCCAGCAGCTTAGCCGCGGGTTTGGGAAGATACACAGATACGCAGTATTTT. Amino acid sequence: CASSLAAGLGRYTDTQYF. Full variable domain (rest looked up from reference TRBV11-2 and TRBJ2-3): EAGVAQSPRYKIIEKRQSVAFWCNPISGHATLYWYQQILGQGPKLLIQFQNNGVVDDSQLPKDRFSAERLKGVDSTLKIQPAKLEDSAVYLCASSLAAGLGRYTDTQYFGPGTRLTVL.